This paragraph covers one T cell receptor (beta chain) sequence. The germline V gene encodes CDR1 MNHEY and CDR2 SMNVEV (reference sequence). This CDR3 has 16 amino acids. Unmatched junction bases numbered 12, after V lost 8 bases and J lost 7 bases. The data originate from a study of T cell changes during pregnancy in multiple sclerosis. The table came from immunoSEQ multiplex PCR; TCRdb's copy has only in-frame clones and leaves some out. The repertoire holds around 40,000 clones, with 89% as singletons. Sequencing was performed on CD4+ T cells from peripheral blood mononuclear cells, taken in the first trimester of pregnancy. The origin of this receptor is a female donor with multiple sclerosis, enrolled in a pregnancy study. This chain links TRBV27 with TRBJ1-4, with 11 positions matching TRBD1. CDR3 loop: CASSPGQGVGGEKLFF. CDR3 in DNA: TGTGCCAGCTCACCGGGACAGGGGGTGGGAGGTGAAAAACTGTTTTTT. The full variable domain, rest sourced from reference TRBV27 and TRBJ1-4, is EAQVTQNPRYLITVTGKKLTVTCSQNMNHEYMSWYRQDPGLGLRQIYYSMNVEVTDKGDVPEGYKVSRKEKRNFPLILESPSPNQTSLYFCASSPGQGVGGEKLFFGSGTQLSVL.